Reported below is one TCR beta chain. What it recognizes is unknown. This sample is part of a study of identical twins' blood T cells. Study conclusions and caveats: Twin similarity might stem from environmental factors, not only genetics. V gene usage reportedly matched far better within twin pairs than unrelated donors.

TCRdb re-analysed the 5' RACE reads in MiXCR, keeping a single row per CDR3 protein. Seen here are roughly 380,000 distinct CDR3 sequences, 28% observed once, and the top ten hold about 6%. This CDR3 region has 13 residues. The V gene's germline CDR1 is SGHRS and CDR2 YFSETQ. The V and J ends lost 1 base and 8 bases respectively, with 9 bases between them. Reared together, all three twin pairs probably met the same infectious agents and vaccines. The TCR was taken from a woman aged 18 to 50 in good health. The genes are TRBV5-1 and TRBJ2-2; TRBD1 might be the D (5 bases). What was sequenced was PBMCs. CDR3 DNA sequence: TGCGCCAGCAGCTTGACAGGAATAGGGGAGCTGTTTTTT. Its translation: CASSLTGIGELFF. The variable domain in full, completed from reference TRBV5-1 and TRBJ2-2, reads KAGVTQTPRYLIKTRGQQVTLSCSPISGHRSVSWYQQTPGQGLQFLFEYFSETQRNKGNFPGRFSGRQFSNSRSEMNVSTLELGDSALYLCASSLTGIGELFFGEGSRLTVL.